This T cell receptor beta chain was sequenced during a study of T cell responses to AZD1222 COVID-19 vaccine. Using immunoSEQ multiplex PCR, the repertoire was profiled, and TCRdb retains in-frame clones only, with some absent. The table records 150,000 or so clones, approximately 90% of them present only once. This clone was detected only a few times. The antigen is not known. Looked up from germline, CDR1 is MGHRA and CDR2 is YSYEKL. V was trimmed by 2 bases and J by 2 bases, leaving 13 bases between them. The CDR3 contains 15 residues. Overall study findings and caveats: White British ancestry dominated among donors, who included more females, and clonal diversity was possibly underestimated. Once two AZD1222 doses were given, Spike-specific TCR breadth and depth went up. Repertoires in all cases were sampled only once the peak T cell response had passed.

Sequenced material: peripheral blood, taken 28 days after the second AZD1222 dose. The V gene is TRBV4-1, the J gene TRBJ2-7; perhaps D is TRBD1 or TRBD2 (5 bases each). The clonotype was recovered from an adult who received the AZD1222 COVID-19 vaccine. The CDR3 loop is CASSQLIEGPYEQYF. As DNA, the CDR3 is TGCGCCAGCAGCCAATTAATAGAGGGGCCCTACGAGCAGTACTTC.